Listed below are T cell receptor beta chains from one sample, sequenced in a study of T cell repertoires in cytomegalovirus infection. One entry per CDR3 protein, called by TCRdb with MiXCR from the reads. This table holds some 400,000 distinct CDR3 sequences, about a sixth found once. Sequencing was performed on PBMCs. These receptors came from a human donor in good health (CMV status not recorded). Some clones in this sample may be carry-over from other donors' samples. Both conserved end residues are part of each CDR3. The order of the fields is clone size, D gene, V gene, J gene, CDR3 protein, CDR3 DNA. A D gene is named only where the DNA matches it firmly. Clone size is stated in some rows and not others, as once, few, many or a class when expanded.

once	TRBD2	TRBV2	TRBJ2-7	CVSTLAGGPYEQYF	TGTGTCAGCACCCTAGCGGGGGGTCCCTACGAGCAGTACTTC
many	TRBD1	TRBV10-2	TRBJ1-1	CASSERDRGVNTEAFF	TGCGCCAGCTCCGAACGGGACAGGGGCGTGAACACTGAAGCTTTCTTT
many	NA	TRBV12-3/TRBV12-4	TRBJ1-1	CASTRDMNTEAFF	TGTGCCAGCACCCGGGACATGAACACTGAAGCTTTCTTT
NA	NA	TRBV2	TRBJ2-7	CASSEGRVYEQYF	TGTGCCAGCAGTGAAGGCCGGGTCTACGAGCAGTACTTC
many	TRBD2	TRBV7-6	TRBJ2-1	CASSPKTPVGTSGWNEQFF	TGTGCCAGCAGTCCAAAAACACCCGTCGGGACTAGCGGATGGAATGAGCAGTTCTTC
NA	NA	TRBV25-1	TRBJ2-7	CASQPSPSRYEQYF	TGTGCCAGCCAGCCATCTCCATCACGCTACGAGCAGTACTTC
once	NA	TRBV18	TRBJ2-7	CASSPTGIHEQYF	TGTGCCAGCTCACCTACAGGGATCCACGAGCAGTACTTC
many	TRBD2	TRBV7-6	TRBJ2-3	CASSLGLAGTDTQYF	TGTGCCAGCAGCTTGGGACTAGCGGGCACAGATACGCAGTATTTT
NA	TRBD2	TRBV7-6	TRBJ2-7	CASSLVLAGYSYEQYF	TGTGCCAGCAGCTTAGTGCTAGCGGGATACTCCTACGAGCAGTACTTC
few	NA	TRBV10-3	TRBJ1-2	CAISESKQDYYGYTF	TGTGCCATCAGTGAGTCGAAGCAGGACTACTATGGCTACACCTTC
few	NA	TRBV5-6	TRBJ2-7	CASSSGPDPTYEQYF	TGTGCCAGCAGCTCCGGGCCAGACCCAACTTACGAGCAGTACTTC
NA	NA	TRBV6-1	TRBJ2-1	CASSEGWISYNEQFF	TGTGCCAGCAGTGAAGGGTGGATCAGCTACAATGAGCAGTTCTTC
many	NA	TRBV7-2	TRBJ1-3	CASSPNRQSSGNTIYF	TGTGCCAGCAGCCCAAACAGACAGTCCTCTGGAAACACCATATATTTT
few	TRBD1	TRBV7-2	TRBJ1-3	CASSLGGAGGYTIYF	TGTGCCAGCAGCTTAGGGGGGGCAGGGGGCTACACCATATATTTT
many	NA	TRBV7-6	TRBJ1-5	CASSPGGVGRPQHF	TGTGCCAGCAGCCCCGGGGGGGTAGGGCGGCCCCAGCATTTT
many	TRBD2	TRBV12-3/TRBV12-4	TRBJ2-3	CASRKRGVSTDTQYF	TGTGCCAGCAGAAAGCGGGGGGTTAGCACAGATACGCAGTATTTT
NA	TRBD1	TRBV4-3	TRBJ2-5	CASSRQGQETQYF	TGCGCCAGCAGCCGACAGGGTCAAGAGACCCAGTACTTC
NA	TRBD2	TRBV4-1	TRBJ2-7	CASSQLAAGTYEQYF	TGCGCCAGCAGCCAGCTAGCGGCAGGCACCTACGAGCAGTACTTC
many	TRBD1	TRBV7-2	TRBJ1-2	CASSGGQIYGYTF	TGTGCCAGCAGCGGGGGACAGATCTATGGCTACACCTTC
once	TRBD1	TRBV19	TRBJ2-3	CASNLLDRGTDTQYF	TGTGCCAGCAATCTCCTGGACAGGGGCACAGATACGCAGTATTTT
NA	NA	TRBV18	TRBJ1-5	CASSRAPLPNQPQHF	TGTGCCAGCTCACGGGCCCCCCTCCCCAATCAGCCCCAGCATTTT
many	TRBD2	TRBV5-6	TRBJ2-1	CASNPSGRGYNEQFF	TGTGCCTCGAACCCAAGCGGGAGGGGTTACAATGAGCAGTTCTTC
NA	NA	TRBV9	TRBJ1-3	CASSGHRVVSGNTIYF	TGTGCCAGCAGCGGACACAGGGTCGTCTCTGGAAACACCATATATTTT
NA	NA	TRBV23-1	TRBJ2-7	CASNRTPTYEQYF	TGCGCCAGCAATAGGACTCCAACCTACGAGCAGTACTTC
NA	NA	TRBV6-6	TRBJ2-6	CASSCRTGANVLTF	TGTGCCAGCAGCTGCAGAACTGGGGCCAACGTCCTGACTTTC
few	NA	TRBV20-1	TRBJ2-1	CSAIAGSSYNEQFF	TGCAGTGCTATAGCCGGGAGCTCCTACAATGAGCAGTTCTTC
once	NA	TRBV5-5	TRBJ1-1	CASSLGLTSKTAFF	TGTGCCAGCAGCTTGGGGCTGACCTCCAAGACGGCTTTCTTT
few	NA	TRBV5-5	TRBJ2-7	CASSLEDGGYYEQYF	TGTGCCAGCAGCTTGGAGGATGGCGGTTACTACGAGCAGTACTTC
few	NA	TRBV19	TRBJ2-3	CASSIEPNTQYF	TGTGCCAGTAGTATAGAGCCAAATACGCAGTATTTT
few	TRBD1	TRBV2	TRBJ2-1	CASRGTVPGDGEQFF	TGTGCCAGCAGAGGGACAGTACCCGGGGATGGTGAGCAGTTCTTC
many	TRBD2	TRBV24-1	TRBJ2-3	CATSDPLPTSGRPTDTQYF	TGTGCCACCAGTGATCCCCTTCCAACTAGCGGGAGACCCACAGATACGCAGTATTTT
NA	NA	TRBV6-2/TRBV6-3	TRBJ2-5	CASSYSIRQLQETQYF	TGTGCCAGCAGTTACTCGATCCGACAACTACAAGAGACCCAGTACTTC
NA	NA	TRBV7-2	TRBJ1-4	CASSLILGGAGKLFF	TGTGCCAGCAGCTTAATACTGGGGGGCGCCGGAAAACTGTTTTTT
NA	NA	TRBV29-1	TRBJ2-1	CSVDEAGAGGGEQFF	TGCAGCGTGGACGAAGCGGGAGCAGGGGGAGGTGAGCAGTTCTTC
few	NA	TRBV19	TRBJ2-7	CARTRRAEQYF	TGTGCCAGGACGCGGAGGGCGGAGCAGTACTTC
NA	NA	TRBV10-2	TRBJ2-1	CASSRGGLINEQFF	TGCGCCAGTTCAAGGGGTGGCCTCATAAATGAGCAGTTCTTC
many	TRBD2	TRBV7-6	TRBJ2-2	CASSVVAGGPFGELFF	TGTGCCAGCAGCGTGGTAGCGGGAGGGCCGTTCGGGGAGCTGTTTTTT
few	NA	TRBV11-2	TRBJ2-5	CASSLEMLETQYF	TGTGCCAGCAGCTTAGAGATGTTGGAGACCCAGTACTTC
many	NA	TRBV7-2	TRBJ1-1	CASTRGAGWAEAFF	TGTGCCAGCACCCGGGGGGCAGGGTGGGCTGAAGCTTTCTTT